The sequence of this T cell receptor (beta chain) was determined in a study of blood T cell repertoires in COVID-19. Background on the study: There were acute and convalescent COVID-19 samples, and they came from the United States, Italy and Spain.

Authors' methods: Reference gene primer amplification yielded estimated nucleated cell counts. Profiled with immunoSEQ multiplex PCR; TCRdb holds only in-frame clones, not every one. V, J and clone size were drawn from that table, and D and trimming were deduced from the DNA. The sample yields a few hundred thousand clones, about nine tenths seen once. Sequencing used peripheral blood. The origin of this receptor is a woman between 35 and 50 years old who had recovered from COVID-19.

The CDR3: CASSLLAGVTGELFF. CDR3 DNA sequence: TGTGCCAGCAGTCTGCTAGCGGGAGTTACCGGGGAGCTGTTTTTT. The chain is built from TRBV2 and TRBJ2-2, with 10 bases identical to TRBD2. The CDR3 contains 15 residues. Per germline, CDR1 SNHLY and CDR2 FYNNEI. Trimming took 5 bases from V and 5 from J; bases not matched to a gene: 5. The full variable domain, in which reference TRBV2 and TRBJ2-2 provide the parts outside the CDR3, is EPEVTQTPSHQVTQMGQEVILRCVPISNHLYFYWYRQILGQKVEFLVSFYNNEISEKSEIFDDQFSVERPDGSNFTLKIRSTKLEDSAMYFCASSLLAGVTGELFFGEGSRLTVL.